The present T cell receptor beta chain was sequenced within a study of T cells in Graves' hyperthyroidism and ophthalmopathy. Study findings and constraints: A model of 13 V-J pairs discriminated ophthalmopathy from stable hyperthyroidism.

Absence of ophthalmopathy progression within 18 months defined stable Graves' hyperthyroidism. Aged 18 to 65, the patients had hyperthyroidism that was newly diagnosed and had lasted under 2 months. The PBMCs were sourced from fresh peripheral blood (more than 9 ml). This CDR3 region has 16 residues. V was pared by 3 bases and J by 5 bases, with 11 bases of the junction left unmatched. Germline values: CDR1 LGHNA, CDR2 YSLEER. Authors of the study amplified TCR beta CDR3 regions from RNA transcripts. The primer set for the first-round RT-PCR of the TCR CDR3 was HTBI. MiXCR, run by TCRdb on the multiplex PCR reads, gives a single entry per CDR3 protein. The repertoire holds about 420,000 distinct CDR3 sequences, with roughly an eighth as singletons. With respect to this clonotype: Its antigen is unidentified.

V and J are TRBV4-3 and TRBJ2-7, with 9 bases aligning to TRBD2. The receptor's source is a young woman with Graves' hyperthyroidism. Sequencing was done on a sample of blood. CDR3 DNA: TGCGCCAGCAGCCATGATATAGCGGGAGACATCGACGAGCAGTACTTC. Translating it yields CASSHDIAGDIDEQYF.